The subject of this entry is one TCR beta chain. Which antigen it targets is not known. Per-base quality was not reported, and no clone a single base away is much larger than it. The data stem from a study of cytomegalovirus exposure and HLA in healthy donors (TCRdb year 2017). Looking at the study overall: An earlier analysis of roughly 500 of the donors reported over 250 Gb of sequence data and 117 million unique TCR beta sequences obtained from about 180 million T cells. In an earlier analysis of 587 of the donors, high-throughput TCR beta sequencing was used to judge whether each TCR beta V gene segment behaved as functional or pseudogenic. The study aimed to test whether cataloging public T cell receptors could reveal signatures of past pathogen exposure. All discovery cohort repertoires had been generated using a single sequencing platform. In a later analysis, previously published TCR beta repertoires from 670 or so donors were re-analyzed and high-resolution HLA genotyping was added so that TCR occurrence patterns could be studied. In the later analysis, no new phenotypic data were used to find candidate immune exposures; instead, reliance was placed on TCR beta sequences and their occurrence across donors. Typing coverage differed by locus: A, B, C, DRB1 and DQB1 were typed in roughly 629-630 donors, DQA1 in around 500, DPA1 in over 600, and DPB1 in roughly 470. Donor age, sex, ethnicity and CMV serostatus were compiled alongside the repertoire data. An early release covering approximately 600 HLA-typed donors comprised about 300 gigabases of sequencing data and about 90 million unique TCR sequences. Besides the first cohort of under 700 subjects, a separate validation cohort made up of about 120 different subjects was used. Among the approximately 430 genotyped donors, approximately 77% belonged to the genetic ancestry cluster associated with self-reported Caucasian donors. The study profiled the T cell repertoires of about 640 subjects by immunosequencing and related them to cytomegalovirus serostatus. To predict cytomegalovirus infection status, the study combined high-throughput TCR immunosequencing, statistical association of individual TCRs with disease status, and machine learning. Genome-wide SNP genotypes for about three fifths of the 666 donors were used in a later genetic analysis, which treated that subset as a discovery cohort. About five DR-DQ haplotypes were handled as single units for association and clustering, since linkage in the cohort was strong. Class I and class II HLA loci were covered by the typing at four-digit resolution. On average, 235,054 unique TCR beta nucleotide sequences were sequenced per donor among some 420 genotyped donors of the cohort, with roughly 18% of those sequences being non-productive. The study at large found these results: A later analysis found that HLA-associated TCR beta chains were more clonally expanded and had lower generation probabilities than equally common non-associated chains. Most TCR sequences were observed very rarely across donors, whereas some public TCRs were present in many individuals. Broadly in line with IMGT annotations, most TCR beta V segments showed up in productive rearrangements about 90% or about 30% of the time in an earlier analysis of a few hundred of the donors. The study gave a list of 150 to 200 TCR beta chains associated with cytomegalovirus. Compared with the approximately 700-donor mean, donors in an Asian-associated ancestry cluster had fewer N-insertions in productive TCRs, according to a later genetic analysis. According to a later analysis, TCR association rates differed among HLA loci, with DRB1 alleles showing the most associated TCRs and HLA-C alleles showing the fewest. A cluster of highly shared sequence variants was judged likely to be a technical artifact of the sequencing pipeline. Several of the top co-occurrence clusters appeared to be linked to parvovirus B19, influenza, CMV and Epstein-Barr virus, according to a later analysis. Some IMGT-functional V segments, including TRBV6-2 and TRBV6-3, could not be distinguished by the 87-base-pair reads and were therefore excluded. Presence/absence analyses assumed roughly uniform sequencing depth across donors, an assumption that may not hold. HLA typing was unavailable for some donors at each locus, so association tests used only the typed subset. Because counts were too low, around 17 rarely observed V segments, including chromosome 9 orphons, were left out of the earlier analysis of 500 to 750 of the donors. According to a later analysis, most CMV-associated TCR beta chains appeared to be HLA-restricted, and the HLA associations seemed to be driven largely by CMV exposure. A few of the identified cytomegalovirus-associated TCR beta chains were confirmed in vitro to be specific for cytomegalovirus antigens. Correlated functional status among segregating V segments might reflect linkage disequilibrium, but an unknown experimental factor could not be ruled out. It was suggested by the authors that the approach could potentially be generalized to other disease states and immunological phenotypes. Assigning TCR associations to individual alleles was difficult when HLA alleles, especially DR and DQ, strongly co-occurred. At a false discovery rate of 0.05, a later analysis linked about 17,000 TCR beta sequences to specific HLA alleles. In this cohort, only TCR beta chains were sequenced, and detectable features were limited by the absence of alpha or paired-chain data. In a later genetic analysis, a missense DCLRE1C variant was associated with V-gene and J-gene trimming of TCR beta chains, and the association was replicated in an independent cohort. The classifier was reported to diagnose cytomegalovirus status with high specificity and sensitivity in both the original cohort and the validation cohort. The only immune exposure information available for the cohort was CMV serostatus. A further reported finding was that TCR beta sequences accurately predicted the HLA-A and HLA-B alleles for most subjects in the first cohort.

The library was built by means of the immunoSEQ multiplex PCR assay. The multiplex PCR relied on a mix of 60 forward primers for TCR Vbeta segments and 13 reverse primers for TCR Jbeta segments. The CDR3 region of rearranged TCR beta genes was amplified from genomic DNA by a multiplex PCR assay. Amplified TCR beta libraries were sequenced as 87-base-pair reads on the Illumina HiSeq System. Regarding the original processing steps: A later analysis counted tens of millions of unique TCR beta chains across the 666 repertoires, and around 12 million of these chains were shared by at least two donors. A nearest-neighbor algorithm error-corrected the raw reads and collapsed the reads into unique sequences, merging closely related sequences to remove PCR and sequencing errors. Alignment of CDR3 sequences to IMGT reference sequences was used to assign V, D and J gene segments. For a sequence to be retained, a match of at least six nucleotides to both a V gene segment and a J gene segment was required. A rearrangement counted as productive if the CDR3 had no stop codons and remained in frame with V and J, and every other rearrangement counted as non-productive. Following IMGT convention, CDR3 was defined as the stretch from the second conserved V-encoded cysteine up to the conserved J-encoded phenylalanine. The earlier analysis of some 540 of the donors excluded any sequence lacking an unambiguous match to a single V gene segment. An earlier analysis of fewer than 650 of the donors classified V segments as functional when productive rearrangements were above 56.7% and as segregating when the standard deviation between donors was above 5%. A statistical classification framework was built to diagnose cytomegalovirus status from the catalog of TCR beta chain sequences. A later analysis assigned V and J genes by comparing TCR nucleotide sequences with IMGT/GENE-DB human TR gene sequences. The TCRdist pipeline was used in a later analysis to assign CDR3 sequences and most-parsimonious VDJ recombination scenarios. In a later analysis, each TCR beta chain was defined by its CDR3 amino acid sequence together with its V-gene family, and reads without a unique V-gene family were excluded. As a way to deal with suspected cross-contamination and a sequencing artifact, a later analysis dropped approximately 590 nucleotide sequences that were highly shared and had low generation probability. A later analysis calculated a clonal expansion index for each public chain from normalized within-repertoire ranks of inferred template counts. In a later analysis, generation probabilities were computed with a VDJ recombination model fitted to out-of-frame rearrangements, and the resulting probabilities were checked against IGoR. In a later analysis, TCR-TCR, TCR-HLA and TCR-CMV co-occurrence was scored with hypergeometric tests, and a repertoire-size bias correction was applied to TCR pairs. False discovery rates were estimated in a later analysis by permuting HLA or CMV assignments 20 times. In a later analysis, co-occurring TCRs were grouped using DBSCAN, and TCRdist sequence similarity was added for clustering within HLA-allele-positive subsets. Repertoires with fewer than 30,000 or more than 120,000 public chains, plus five repertoires with anomalous nucleotide sharing, were excluded from co-occurrence clustering. TCRdb carries this immuneACCESS record with in-frame sequences only. Its versions omit some clonotypes, under half of them owing to an unresolved V gene in the studies checked, with the rest unexplained. The V and J calls and clone size are taken from that table; D and trimming were inferred from the DNA. The sample yields approximately 140,000 clones; roughly 83% were counted once. The top ten clones comprise roughly 4% of the sample.

V sheds 4 bases and J sheds 0 bases, leaving 11 bases between their ends. Looking up the germline V gene (reference sequence) yields CDR1 PRHDT and CDR2 FYEKMQ. There are 15 amino acids in the CDR3, from cysteine to phenylalanine inclusive. Just the 45-base CDR3 DNA is kept, in frame starting at base 1. The cohort comprised 666 healthy bone marrow donors. Cohort members were all nominally healthy when sampled, although unrecorded immune exposures were likely present. CMV serostatus was positive for about 290 and negative for about half of the roughly 670 cohort members, and was not recorded for this donor. Every donor gave a peripheral blood sample, and the peripheral blood mononuclear cells from that sample were used for TCR beta sequencing. Genomic DNA extraction from the blood cell samples was performed with the Qiagen DNeasy Blood Extraction Kit.

The receptor comes from a human donor in good health. This chain is built from TRBV13 and TRBJ2-3; TRBD2 is possibly the D segment (6 matching bases). The sequenced sample consisted of PBMCs. CDR3 region: CASSSYSGSTDTQYF. The DNA is TGTGCCAGCAGCTCATATAGCGGAAGCACAGATACGCAGTATTTT.